Listed here are 26 T cell receptor beta chains from one sample, sequenced in a study of metastatic and nonmetastatic thyroid tumors. TCRdb called clones again from the PCR reads with MiXCR. Here the sample spans roughly 30,000 clones, around 3.5% being singletons. Patients had received no treatment of any kind before thyroid surgery. Sequenced: blood. These receptors were obtained from a male donor with papillary thyroid cancer or a benign thyroid nodule (not recorded which). Some clones in this sample may be carry-over from other donors' samples.

This clone is medium-sized (0.01 to 0.1%) within its sample. This chain uses TRBV6-1 with TRBJ2-7; D unclear. CDR3 size: 13 residues. Germline CDR1 reads MNHNS; CDR2 reads SASEGT. Trimming pared 5 bases from V and 1 base from J, leaving 9 bases between. The CDR3 protein is CASSTPGSYEQYF. For the CDR3, the DNA is TGTGCCAGCAGTACCCCCGGGTCCTACGAGCAGTACTTC.

This clone has only a few counts. CDR3 in DNA: TGCGCCAGCACTGACATGTCTAGCGGGAGGGCGCGGGACACCGGGGAGCTGTTTTTT. Its translation: CASTDMSSGRARDTGELFF. The chain recombines TRBV10-2 with TRBJ2-2, with 12 bases matching TRBD2. Germline lookup yields CDR1 WSHSY and CDR2 SAAADI. The CDR3 is 19 amino acids. The V and J ends lost 7 bases and 3 bases, in that order; junction bases with no gene match: 15.

This clone was detected ten times or more. The V call is TRBV5-8, the J call TRBJ1-4; no firm D call. V lost 0 bases and J 0 bases, leaving 6 bases between the germline ends. The CDR3 covers 15 residues. CDR1 is SGHTS, CDR2 YDEGEE, per germline. The CDR3: CASSLDGATNEKLFF. The CDR3 bases are TGTGCCAGCAGCTTGGACGGCGCAACTAATGAAAAACTGTTTTTT.

The rearrangement uses TRBV6-5 and TRBJ1-2; D is possibly TRBD1 (6 bases). From germline, CDR1 is MNHEY and CDR2 SVGAGI. Trimming stripped 4 bases from V and 6 bases from J, with 15 bases between. CDR3 size: 14 residues. The CDR3 region is CASSLGGGTNGYTF. CDR3 nucleotide sequence: TGTGCCAGCAGTTTAGGGGGGGGAACTAATGGCTACACCTTC.

This clone has at least ten counts. This chain uses TRBV9 with TRBJ2-7, with unresolved D. CDR3 size: 16 residues. Looked up from germline, CDR1 is SGDLS and CDR2 is YYNGEE. V was cut by 4 bases and J by 0 bases, with 17 bases left in between. This chain's CDR3 is CASSPLPRTSSYEQYF. As DNA, the CDR3 is TGTGCCAGCAGCCCCCTGCCGCGGACGAGCTCCTACGAGCAGTACTTC.

This clone showed up many times. The chain joins TRBV7-2 to TRBJ2-2; no clear D. The CDR3 is 12 residues long. Trimming took off 5 bases at V and 3 bases at J, with 4 bases between the two ends. Germline loops: CDR1 SGHTA, CDR2 FQGNSA. DNA of the CDR3: TGTGCCAGCAGCACTTACACCGGGGAGCTGTTTTTT. Protein: CASSTYTGELFF. The whole variable domain, remainder taken from reference TRBV7-2 and TRBJ2-2, is GAGVSQSPSNKVTEKGKDVELRCDPISGHTALYWYRQSLGQGLEFLIYFQGNSAPDKSGLPSDRFSAERTGGSVSTLTIQRTQQEDSAVYLCASSTYTGELFFGEGSRLTVL.

This clone was counted many times. The chain has TRBV3-1 and TRBJ2-2; D uncertain. Germline CDR1 reads LGHDT; CDR2 reads YNNKEL (reference sequence). CDR3 size: 13 residues. V lost 1 base and J 9 bases, leaving 9 bases between the germline ends. The CDR3 nucleotides are TGTGCCAGCAGCCAAGTCGGGCCCCGGGAGCTGTTTTTT. It specifies CASSQVGPRELFF.

V gene TRBV6-1 combines with J gene TRBJ2-7; 9 nucleotides align to TRBD2. After removal of 7 bases from V and 2 bases from J, the junction contained 12 bases not matched to a gene. The CDR3 consists of 16 residues. The germline CDR1 and CDR2 sequences are MNHNS and SASEGT. In DNA form, the CDR3 reads TGTGCCAGCAATAGGTTCGCTAGCGGGGCTACCTACGAGCAGTACTTC. It yields the protein CASNRFASGATYEQYF.

The chain is built from TRBV5-8 and TRBJ1-2; tentative D call: TRBD1 (5 bases). V was clipped by 5 bases and J by 5 bases, with 13 bases between them. Germline CDR1 is SGHTS and CDR2 is YDEGEE. This CDR3 spans 13 amino acids. The CDR3 region is CASRGLGEYGYTF. The CDR3 DNA reads TGTGCCAGCAGGGGTTTAGGGGAGTATGGCTACACCTTC.

In this sample, this clone turned up a few times. The junction differs from germline at one of its ends, possibly a read error. This chain links TRBV12-3 or TRBV12-4 with TRBJ1-5, with D unresolved. The CDR3 extends over 12 amino acids. The CDR3: CATSFAQQPQHF. The CDR3 DNA is TGTGCCACCAGTTTCGCCCAGCAGCCCCAGCATTTT.

The chain recombines TRBV5-1 with TRBJ1-1, with D unclear. V was shortened by 0 bases and J by 1 base, with 10 bases between the two germline ends. Looked up from germline, CDR1 is SGHRS and CDR2 is YFSETQ. This CDR3 is built from 15 residues. The CDR3 sequence is CASSLDGRRNTEAFF. The CDR3 DNA is TGCGCCAGCAGCTTGGATGGCAGGAGGAACACTGAAGCTTTCTTT.

This clone was seen only a few times. The chain uses TRBV6-2 or TRBV6-3 and TRBJ2-3; 10 positions match TRBD2. CDR1 and CDR2 (germline): MNHEY, SVGEGT. J was trimmed by 6 bases and V by 6 bases; bases with no gene match: 15. CDR3 length equals 17 residues. CDR3: CASRGTGASGSHDTQYF. In nucleotides, the CDR3 is TGTGCCAGCAGGGGAACAGGGGCTAGCGGGAGCCACGATACGCAGTATTTT.

This clone came up many times. The V call is TRBV10-3, the J call TRBJ2-3; tentative D call: TRBD1 (6 bases). The CDR3 covers 14 residues. Trimming cost V 6 bases and J 1 base, with 11 bases left between them. Germline lookup yields CDR1 ENHRY and CDR2 SYGVKD. Here the CDR3 reads CAIRQGSGTDTQYF. CDR3 sequence (DNA): TGTGCCATCAGGCAGGGGAGCGGCACAGATACGCAGTATTTT.

By share, this clone counts as medium-sized. V usage is TRBV20-1 and J usage is TRBJ1-2, with 9 bases that match TRBD1. This CDR3 region has 15 residues. Germline values: CDR1 DFQATT, CDR2 SNEGSKA (reference sequence). J was trimmed by 4 bases and V by 0 bases; bases with no gene match: 6. CDR3 sequence reads: CSARDRDRGIYGYTF. For the CDR3, the DNA is TGCAGTGCTAGAGATCGAGACAGGGGGATCTATGGCTACACCTTC.

This clone is labeled as medium-sized. This specimen includes other DNA sequences encoding the same CDR3. J is TRBJ1-2 and V is TRBV7-2; D is undetermined. V lost 2 bases to trimming and J lost 8 bases, with 9 bases between them. Germline values: CDR1 SGHTA, CDR2 FQGNSA. The CDR3 is 12 amino acids. The CDR3, as DNA: TGTGCCAGCAGCTTAATTCGGACCGGCTACACCTTC. This codes for CASSLIRTGYTF. The whole variable domain, filled in from reference TRBV7-2 and TRBJ1-2, reads GAGVSQSPSNKVTEKGKDVELRCDPISGHTALYWYRQSLGQGLEFLIYFQGNSAPDKSGLPSDRFSAERTGGSVSTLTIQRTQQEDSAVYLCASSLIRTGYTFGSGTRLTVV.

This clone was recorded many times. A much bigger clone sits one base away, suggesting this may be a read error. This chain joins TRBV5-1 and TRBJ2-1; perhaps D is TRBD1 or TRBD2 (5 bases each). CDR3 size: 14 residues. CDR1 is SGHRS, CDR2 YFSETQ, per germline. Between the trimmed V and J ends, which lost 0 bases and 5 bases, there was a span of 9 bases. The chain's CDR3 is CASSLGDGNNEQFF. The DNA of the CDR3 is TGCGCCAGCAGCTTGGGGGACGGTAACAATGAGCAGTTCTTC.

At least ten counts were recorded for this clone. The chain employs TRBV11-1 and TRBJ2-1, with 8 bases lining up with TRBD1. The length of the CDR3 is 14 residues. The ends lost 3 bases at V and 8 bases at J; junction bases unmatched: 6. Germline CDR1 SGHAT, CDR2 FQDESV (reference sequence). The CDR3 is CASSFGRGPYEQFF. CDR3 DNA sequence: TGTGCCAGCAGCTTCGGCAGGGGGCCCTATGAGCAGTTCTTC.

The chain carries TRBV15 and TRBJ2-1, with TRBD2 matching 8 bases. Germline V gene data show CDR1 as LNHNV and CDR2 as YYDKDF (reference sequence). V lost 8 bases to trimming and J lost 2 bases; unmatched junction nucleotides: 2. This CDR3 region has 13 residues. DNA of the CDR3: TGTGCCACCGGGACTAGTGCCTACAATGAGCAGTTCTTC. It codes for CATGTSAYNEQFF. The variable domain in full, with the rest retrieved from reference TRBV15 and TRBJ2-1, is DAMVIQNPRYQVTQFGKPVTLSCSQTLNHNVMYWYQQKSSQAPKLLFHYYDKDFNNEADTPDNFQSRRPNTSFCFLDIRSPGLGDTAMYLCATGTSAYNEQFFGPGTRLTVL.

The chain recombines TRBV11-1 with TRBJ2-2, with D tentatively TRBD1 (6 bases). Germline V lookup: CDR1 SGHAT, CDR2 FQDESV (reference sequence). The CDR3 covers 14 residues. Trimming stripped 10 bases from V and 5 bases from J, with 17 bases between. The CDR3 loop is CAINHRASTGELFF. In DNA form, the CDR3 reads TGTGCCATCAACCACAGGGCGTCAACCGGGGAGCTGTTTTTT.

By share of the sample, this clone is medium-sized. The chain joins TRBV12-3 or TRBV12-4 to TRBJ2-3; TRBD2 aligns across 9 bases. V dropped 3 bases and J dropped 8; count of bases not matched to a gene: 9. CDR3 length: 15 amino acids. CDR3 amino acids: CASSFGGRAGGTQYF. The CDR3 nucleotides read TGTGCCAGCAGTTTTGGCGGGAGGGCCGGAGGTACGCAGTATTTT.

This clone has more than one count but fewer than ten. The CDR3 here is CATSTGQGRVNQPQHF. The CDR3 DNA follows: TGTGCCACCAGCACGGGACAGGGGAGGGTCAATCAGCCCCAGCATTTT. The J gene is TRBJ1-5, the V gene TRBV15; 10 positions match TRBD1. The CDR3 runs to 16 residues. Germline CDR1 reads LNHNV; CDR2 reads YYDKDF (reference sequence). The V and J ends lost 4 bases and 3 bases, in that order; junction bases with no gene match: 6.

This clone has a handful of counts. This sequence joins TRBV2 and TRBJ2-3; TRBD1 agrees at 8 bases. Germline V gene data show CDR1 as SNHLY and CDR2 as FYNNEI. Trimming removed 6 bases from V and 4 bases from J; junction bases left unmatched: 6. The CDR3 is made up of 14 amino acids. The CDR3: CASRNRGSSDTQYF. The CDR3, as DNA: TGTGCCAGCAGGAACAGGGGGTCTTCAGATACGCAGTATTTT. Looking up the rest from reference TRBV2 and TRBJ2-3 gives the full variable domain: EPEVTQTPSHQVTQMGQEVILRCVPISNHLYFYWYRQILGQKVEFLVSFYNNEISEKSEIFDDQFSVERPDGSNFTLKIRSTKLEDSAMYFCASRNRGSSDTQYFGPGTRLTVL.

There are a few counts of this clone. This chain links TRBV5-1 with TRBJ1-1, with 11 bases matching TRBD1. The germline CDR1 and CDR2 sequences are SGHRS and YFSETQ. The CDR3 runs to 16 residues. V lost 2 bases and J lost 1; bases outside the gene matches: 4. The CDR3 protein is CASSFGTGGKNTEAFF. The CDR3 DNA reads as TGCGCCAGCAGCTTCGGGACAGGGGGTAAGAACACTGAAGCTTTCTTT.

This clone appeared many times. This chain uses TRBV20-1 with TRBJ1-1; D is uncertain. The germline V and J ends were trimmed by 6 bases and 4 bases, with 18 bases remaining between them. CDR1 and CDR2 (germline): DFQATT, SNEGSKA (reference sequence). The CDR3 spans 14 residues. The CDR3, as DNA: TGCAGTGCCGACGCCCAGACCGGGAGCACTGAAGCTTTCTTT. It is translated as CSADAQTGSTEAFF.

This clone was seen a handful of times. The junction departs from the called germline gene at one end, perhaps through a read error. Other nucleotide sequences in the sample specify the same CDR3. The rearrangement links TRBV19 to TRBJ1-1; D might be TRBD1 (5 bases). The CDR3 length is 16 residues. CDR1 is LNHDA, CDR2 SQIVND, per germline (reference sequence). The CDR3 reads CASSMGGWGVETEAFF. CDR3 nucleotides: TGTGCAAGTAGTATGGGGGGATGGGGGGTAGAGACTGAAGCTTTCTTT.

This clone ranks as medium-sized. Other DNA sequences in the sample encode the same CDR3. This chain connects TRBV28 to TRBJ2-2; 7 bases agree with TRBD2. V gave up 3 bases and J gave up 3 bases; unmatched junction bases: 4. This CDR3 is 15 amino acids long. Per germline, CDR1 MDHEN and CDR2 SYDVKM. This CDR3 is CASSFGGVDTGELFF. CDR3 bases: TGTGCCAGCAGTTTTGGGGGGGTAGACACCGGGGAGCTGTTTTTT. Full variable domain (outside the CDR3, taken from reference TRBV28 and TRBJ2-2): DVKVTQSSRYLVKRTGEKVFLECVQDMDHENMFWYRQDPGLGLRLIYFSYDVKMKEKGDIPEGYSVSREKKERFSLILESASTNQTSMYLCASSFGGVDTGELFFGEGSRLTVL.